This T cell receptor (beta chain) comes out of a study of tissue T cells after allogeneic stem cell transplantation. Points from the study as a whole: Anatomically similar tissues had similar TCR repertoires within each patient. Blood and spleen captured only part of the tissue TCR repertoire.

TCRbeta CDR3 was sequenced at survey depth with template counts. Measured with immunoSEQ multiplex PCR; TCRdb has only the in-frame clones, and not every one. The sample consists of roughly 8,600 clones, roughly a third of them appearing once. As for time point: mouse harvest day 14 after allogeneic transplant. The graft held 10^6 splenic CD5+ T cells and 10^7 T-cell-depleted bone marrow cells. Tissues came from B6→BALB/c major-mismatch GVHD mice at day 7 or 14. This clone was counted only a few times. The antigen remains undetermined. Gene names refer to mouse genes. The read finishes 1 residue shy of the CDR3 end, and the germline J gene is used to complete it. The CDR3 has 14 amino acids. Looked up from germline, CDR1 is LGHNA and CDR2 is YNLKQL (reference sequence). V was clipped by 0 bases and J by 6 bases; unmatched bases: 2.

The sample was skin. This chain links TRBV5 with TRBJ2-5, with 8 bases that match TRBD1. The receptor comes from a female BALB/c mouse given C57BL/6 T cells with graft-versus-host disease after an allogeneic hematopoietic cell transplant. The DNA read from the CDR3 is TGTGCCAGCAGCCAAGACAGGGGGCGTGACACCCAGTAC. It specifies CASSQDRGRDTQY. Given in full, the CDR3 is CASSQDRGRDTQYF.